Listed here are 29 T cell receptor beta chains from one sample, sequenced in a study of tumor-infiltrating lymphocytes in glioblastoma multiforme. TCRB libraries came from RNA via three nested multiplex PCR rounds. TCRdb reprocessed the multiplex PCR reads via MiXCR and lists one record per CDR3 protein. The sample lists tens of thousands of distinct CDR3 sequences, around 60% occurring once. The sequenced sample was brain tumor tissue. The receptors shown here come from a male donor with glioblastoma.

With respect to this clonotype: A read error may explain this, as a much larger clone is one base away. The chain uses TRBV14 and TRBJ2-1; D call uncertain. The germline V gene has CDR1 SGHDN and CDR2 FVKESK. The germline V and J ends were trimmed by 0 bases and 5 bases, with 11 bases remaining between them. This CDR3 contains 15 residues. Here the CDR3 DNA reads TGTGCCAGCAGCCAAGATGGCGCCTGGCACAATGAGCAGTTCTTC. Amino acids: CASSQDGAWHNEQFF.

Of note for this clonotype: Likely a read error: the CDR3 ends without its conserved phenylalanine or tryptophan. The DNA is omitted, as the CDR3 cannot be located on it reliably, and the CDR3 follows TCRdb's listing. The chain combines TRBV20-1 with TRBJ2-7; the table's D call, TRBD2, was not checked against the DNA. The CDR3 spans 15 residues, counting both ends. Germline CDR1 DFQATT, CDR2 SNEGSKA (reference sequence). The CDR3 spells CSASTFGSTAVEEYL.

The table lists this clonotype with many counts. CDR3 protein: CASSYRAGTDGYEQYF. The CDR3 nucleotides read TGTGCCAGCAGTTACCGCGCCGGGACGGATGGCTACGAGCAGTACTTC. This chain links TRBV6-5 with TRBJ2-7; either TRBD1 or TRBD2 may fit D (5 bases each). Germline V gene lookup returns CDR1 MNHEY and CDR2 SVGAGI. The length of the CDR3 is 16 residues. Trimming took off 2 bases at V and 3 bases at J, with 17 bases between the two ends.

This clonotype occurred once. This may stem from a read error, because a much larger clone lies one nucleotide away. The V and J genes are TRBV30 and TRBJ2-1; the D gene is possibly TRBD2 (5 bases). Germline values: CDR1 GTSNPN, CDR2 SVGIG (reference sequence). The CDR3 is 14 residues long. The CDR3 is CTWSDWSGVYEQFF. CDR3 DNA: TGTACCTGGAGTGATTGGAGCGGAGTCTATGAGCAGTTCTTC.

Regarding this clonotype: Germline is not matched at one junction end, which may reflect a read error. This chain joins TRBV12-3 or TRBV12-4 and TRBJ2-1, with D unclear. The CDR3 loop spans 12 amino acids. CDR3: CASGLGPPEQFF. For the CDR3, the DNA is TGTGCCAGCGGTTTAGGGCCCCCCGAGCAGTTCTTC.

This clonotype has more than one count but fewer than ten. V is TRBV25-1 and J is TRBJ2-7, with D perhaps matching TRBD1 (6 bases). CDR1 is MGHDK, CDR2 SYGVNS, per germline. The CDR3 contains 14 residues. Deletions cut 5 bases from V and 4 bases from J, with 15 bases between. CDR3 in amino acids: CASSPQGSLYEQYF. The CDR3 DNA follows: TGTGCCAGCAGTCCTCAGGGGTCTCTTTACGAGCAGTACTTC.

In this sample, this clonotype turned up once. Being one base from a much bigger clone, this may be a read error. CDR3 sequence (DNA): TGTGCCTGCAGTCTGACAGGGTTGACAGATACGCAGTATTTT. Its protein is CACSLTGLTDTQYF. The V gene is TRBV7-9, the J gene TRBJ2-3; 7 bases are a match to TRBD1. CDR1 and CDR2 from the germline V gene are SEHNR and FQNEAQ (reference sequence). CDR3 length: 14 residues.

Comment on this clonotype: At one end, the junction sequence differs from germline, possibly due to a read error. V gene TRBV7-8 combines with J gene TRBJ2-3, with D unresolved. Germline CDR1 and CDR2: SGHVS and FQNEAQ. The CDR3 is 13 amino acids. The CDR3 reads CASSSPSIDTQYF. The DNA for the CDR3 is TGTGCCAGCAGCTCCCCAAGCATAGATACGCAGTATTTT.

A remark on this clonotype: The junction shows a germline mismatch at one end, possibly a read error. V and J are TRBV20-1 and TRBJ1-2; no clear D gene. The CDR3 runs to 16 residues. Germline CDR1 and CDR2: DFQATT and SNEGSKA (reference sequence). The CDR3 here is CSARDPRMQTGYGYTF. The CDR3 region has the DNA TGCAGTGCTAGAGATCCACGTATGCAGACCGGCTATGGCTACACTTTC.

In its sample, this clonotype ranks as medium-sized. The rearrangement uses TRBV11-2 and TRBJ2-3, with 8 positions matching TRBD2. The CDR3 totals 16 residues. Losses at the gene ends were 3 bases for V and 0 bases for J; bases not matched to a gene: 5. CDR1 and CDR2 (germline): SGHAT, FQNNGV. The CDR3 sequence: CASSFSSGYSTDTQYF. DNA for the CDR3: TGTGCCAGCAGCTTTTCTAGCGGGTACAGCACAGATACGCAGTATTTT.

CDR3 nucleotides: TGTGCCAGCACCTTAGGACAGGTCGCGAGCTACACCTTC. Translating gives CASTLGQVASYTF. The chain carries TRBV6-5 and TRBJ1-2; 7 positions match TRBD1. This CDR3 has 13 amino acids. Germline values: CDR1 MNHEY, CDR2 SVGAGI. Trimming took 7 bases from V and 9 from J; bases not matched to a gene: 11.

Of note for this clonotype: The CDR3 ends on some other residue instead of the conserved phenylalanine or tryptophan, so this is likely a read error. The J gene is TRBJ2-5, the V gene TRBV5-1; D is uncertain. V shed 0 bases and J shed 3 bases, with 0 bases lying between them. The germline gives CDR1 SGHRS, CDR2 YFSETQ. The CDR3 contains 11 residues. CDR3 DNA: TGCGCCAGCAGCTTGGAAGAGACCCAGTACTTA. Protein sequence: CASSLEETQYL.

Points on this clonotype: The junction departs from germline at one end; a sequencing error may be responsible. J is TRBJ2-7 and V is TRBV5-6; tentatively, D is TRBD2 (6 bases). The CDR3 loop spans 14 amino acids. Germline CDR1 and CDR2: SGHDT and YYEEEE. The chain's CDR3 is CVSSQSGTSYGQYF. As DNA, the CDR3 is TGTGTCAGCAGCCAGTCGGGGACTTCCTACGGGCAGTACTTC.

This chain links TRBV2 with TRBJ2-5; a weak D match, TRBD1 (6 bases). Germline values: CDR1 SNHLY, CDR2 FYNNEI. Trimming removed 8 bases at V and 5 bases at J, with 12 bases between. CDR3 length: 12 residues. CDR3: CASGQWSETQYF. As DNA, the CDR3 is TGTGCCAGCGGACAGTGGTCGGAGACCCAGTACTTC.

A remark on this clonotype: An end of the junction differs from the germline gene, which may be a read error. The chain links TRBV5-1 to TRBJ1-3; unclear D gene. This CDR3 has 14 amino acids. The germline V gene has CDR1 SGHRS and CDR2 YFSETQ. The CDR3, as DNA: TGCGCCAGCAGCCTCCCCCGGGAAGGAAACACCATACATTTT. This encodes CASSLPREGNTIHF.

As DNA, the CDR3 is TGTGCCAGCAGCTCACTAGCGGGAGGGCCTGGTGAGCAGTTCTTC. Its protein is CASSSLAGGPGEQFF. The chain joins TRBV5-5 to TRBJ2-1, with 13 nucleotides matching TRBD2. V dropped 3 bases and J dropped 9; count of bases not matched to a gene: 6. The CDR3 spans 15 residues. CDR1 SGHKS and CDR2 YYEKEE come from the germline V gene (reference sequence). Full variable domain (remainder filled in from reference TRBV5-5 and TRBJ2-1): DAGVTQSPTHLIKTRGQQVTLRCSPISGHKSVSWYQQVLGQGPQFIFQYYEKEERGRGNFPDRFSARQFPNYSSELNVNALLLGDSALYLCASSSLAGGPGEQFFGPGTRLTVL.

On this clonotype: A clone one base away is much larger, so this may be a read error. The J gene is TRBJ2-6, the V gene TRBV28; no clear D. Germline V gene sequence: CDR1 MDHEN, CDR2 SYDVKM. The CDR3 is 13 amino acids. The CDR3 loop reads CTSSRTGANVLTF. Written as DNA, the CDR3 is TGTACCAGCAGTCGGACTGGGGCCAACGTCCTGACTTTC.

Comments on this clonotype: A read error is possible here, since a much larger clone lies one base away. The rearrangement links TRBV5-1 to TRBJ2-1; D possibly corresponds to TRBD1 (6 bases). Germline V lookup: CDR1 SGHRS, CDR2 YFSETQ. The CDR3 consists of 13 residues. As DNA, the CDR3 is TGCGCCAGCAGGTGGACAGTTTACAATGTGCAGTTCTTC. This codes for CASRWTVYNVQFF.

Note on this clonotype: A single base separates this from a much larger clone, so it may be a read error. The rearrangement joins TRBV5-8 to TRBJ2-1; D not resolved. This CDR3 spans 14 amino acids. The V gene lost 6 bases and the J gene lost 0 bases, with 10 bases spanning the gap. Germline CDR1 and CDR2: SGHTS and YDEGEE. CDR3 coding DNA: TGTGCCAGCAAGGGTGAAAACTCCTACAATGAGCAGTTCTTC. As protein: CASKGENSYNEQFF. Full variable domain (missing parts from reference TRBV5-8 and TRBJ2-1): EAGVTQSPTHLIKTRGQQATLRCSPISGHTSVYWYQQALGLGLQFLLWYDEGEERNRGNFPPRFSGRQFPNYSSELNVNALELEDSALYLCASKGENSYNEQFFGPGTRLTVL.

As to this clonotype: At one of its ends the junction is not consistent with the germline gene, which may arise from a read error. V usage is TRBV6-1 and J usage is TRBJ2-3; tentatively, D is TRBD1 (6 bases). The CDR3 contains 15 residues. CDR1 is MNHNS, CDR2 SASEGT, per germline. In DNA, the CDR3 is TGTGCCAGCAGAGCCGGGACGGACAGCACGGATACGCAGTTTTTT. This gives the protein CASRAGTDSTDTQFF.

As for this clonotype: The junction departs from the called germline gene at one end, perhaps through a read error. This chain connects TRBV12-3 or TRBV12-4 to TRBJ2-1, with TRBD2 matching over 14 bases. CDR3 length equals 16 residues. DNA of the CDR3: TGTGCCGGCAGGGGGGAAGGGACTAGCGGGAGAGGGGAGCAATTCTTC. Its translation is CAGRGEGTSGRGEQFF.

As concerns this clonotype: At one end the junction does not follow the germline gene, possibly because of a read error. The chain is built from TRBV2 and TRBJ2-5; 7 nucleotides line up with TRBD1. Germline CDR1 is SNHLY and CDR2 is FYNNEI. CDR3 size: 13 residues. The CDR3 loop reads CASSERLQGTQYF. The CDR3 DNA reads TGTGCCAGCAGTGAGCGATTACAGGGGACCCAGTACTTT.

By share, this clonotype ranks as medium-sized. The chain uses TRBV6-4 and TRBJ2-3; possibly TRBD2 for D (7 bases). Germline V CDR1 and CDR2: MRHNA, SNTAGT. V lost 4 bases and J lost 2, with 13 bases in between. The CDR3 consists of 15 residues. DNA for the CDR3: TGTGCCAGCAGTGCTTCCCGGGGGGCCACAGATACGCAGTATTTT. Translation: CASSASRGATDTQYF.

This clonotype was seen ten or more times. The V gene is TRBV7-9, the J gene TRBJ1-3; TRBD1 is a possible D gene (6 bases). The CDR3 extends over 16 amino acids. CDR1 is SEHNR and CDR2 is FQNEAQ in the germline V gene (reference sequence). V was shortened by 5 bases and J by 0 bases, with 14 bases between the two germline ends. Here the CDR3 DNA reads TGTGCCAGCAGCCACTGGGACACCACCTCTGGAAACACCATATATTTT. It is translated as CASSHWDTTSGNTIYF.

This chain uses TRBV6-1 with TRBJ2-7, with D perhaps given as TRBD1 or TRBD2 (5 bases each). Germline V CDR1 and CDR2: MNHNS, SASEGT. The CDR3 is 14 residues long. V was clipped by 7 bases and J by 0 bases, with 13 bases between them. In nucleotides, the CDR3 is TGTGCCAGCAATTGCCGGGACGACTCCTACGAGCAGTACTTC. Translated: CASNCRDDSYEQYF.

This clonotype was recorded many times. V gene TRBV5-4 combines with J gene TRBJ2-5, with a tentative D call TRBD1 (6 bases). From germline, CDR1 is SGHNT and CDR2 YYREEE (reference sequence). The V and J ends lost 4 bases and 4 bases respectively, with 11 bases between them. CDR3 length: 13 residues. CDR3 nucleotide sequence: TGTGCCAGCAGCATAACAGGGTTAGAGACCCAGTACTTC. This encodes CASSITGLETQYF.

This clonotype appeared once. The chain carries TRBV11-3 and TRBJ2-1, with 9 bases that match TRBD2. There are 20 residues in the CDR3. Per germline, CDR1 SGHNT and CDR2 YENEEA. Trimming at V came to 7 bases and at J to 2 bases, leaving 21 bases not matched to a gene. The chain's CDR3 is CASNGGPSGMSSGPYNEQFF. The CDR3 nucleotides are TGTGCCAGCAACGGAGGACCTAGCGGGATGAGTTCGGGACCCTACAATGAGCAGTTCTTC.

In regard to this clonotype: The junction departs from the called germline gene at one end, perhaps through a read error. The chain joins TRBV6-6 to TRBJ2-1, with 13 positions matching TRBD2. The V gene's germline CDR1 is MNHNY and CDR2 SVGAGI (reference sequence). CDR3 length: 15 residues. The CDR3, as DNA: TGTGCCGGCAGTTCGGGACTAGCGGGATTAACTGAGCAGTTCTTC. Its translation: CAGSSGLAGLTEQFF.

Comments on this clonotype: Compared with germline, one end of the junction differs, possibly owing to a read error. This chain links TRBV20-1 with TRBJ2-1; 10 nucleotides line up with TRBD2. Per the germline V gene, CDR1 is DFQATT and CDR2 is SNEGSKA (reference sequence). The CDR3 is 16 residues long. CDR3 nucleotides: TGCAGTGCTAGGGACCTAGCGGGAGATACCCGCAATGAGCAGCTCTTC. Its protein is CSARDLAGDTRNEQLF.